Each of the 29 T cell receptor beta chains below was sequenced from the same sample in a study of T cell responses to AZD1222 COVID-19 vaccine. Libraries were prepared by immunoSEQ multiplex PCR; TCRdb keeps only in-frame clonotypes and omits some of them. The sample has around 130,000 clones, over 90% seen once; the top ten hold 5% to 6.5%. The input for sequencing was peripheral blood, taken on day 0 of AZD1222 vaccination. Receptors were obtained from an adult in good health.

The genes are TRBV20-1 and TRBJ1-2; tentatively, D is TRBD1 (6 bases). Germline-derived CDR1 and CDR2 are DFQATT and SNEGSKA (reference sequence). With 6 bases removed from V and 7 bases from J, the gap between germline ends came to 12 bases. This CDR3 is 11 amino acids long. The CDR3 region has the DNA TGCAGTGCCGCAGGGGAGGGTGGCTACACCTTC. Translated: CSAAGEGGYTF.

The V call is TRBV6-6, the J call TRBJ1-6; D is ambiguous. Germline CDR1 MNHNY, CDR2 SVGAGI (reference sequence). The CDR3 is made up of 13 amino acids. V shed 7 bases and J shed 8 bases, with 12 bases lying between them. In DNA, the CDR3 is TGTGCCAGCACTAAAGTAGGAGATTCACCCCTCCACTTT. Encoded protein: CASTKVGDSPLHF.

The genes are TRBV28 and TRBJ2-5; possible D gene TRBD2, 5 bases. CDR3 length: 15 amino acids. Trimming cost V 7 bases and J 5 bases, with 20 bases left between them. CDR1 is MDHEN and CDR2 is SYDVKM in the germline V gene. The CDR3 coding sequence is TGTGCCAGCATCCAACAGTCCGGGGTCGGGGAGACCCAGTACTTC. This codes for CASIQQSGVGETQYF.

V usage is TRBV5-1 and J usage is TRBJ2-1; 12 nucleotides align to TRBD2. The germline CDR1 and CDR2 sequences are SGHRS and YFSETQ. J lost 5 bases, V lost 4 bases, and 16 bases had no gene match. The CDR3 loop spans 19 amino acids. CDR3 sequence: CASSTFPLAGGSTHNEQFF. DNA of the CDR3: TGCGCCAGCAGCACGTTTCCACTAGCGGGGGGCTCCACTCACAATGAGCAGTTCTTC.

The rearrangement joins TRBV5-1 to TRBJ2-7; D gene uncertain. CDR1 SGHRS and CDR2 YFSETQ come from the germline V gene. V lost 4 bases, J lost 2 bases, and 13 bases lay in between. There are 14 residues in the CDR3. The CDR3 spells CASSPGAVTYEQYF. The DNA of the CDR3 is TGCGCCAGCAGCCCCGGTGCTGTTACCTACGAGCAGTACTTC.

The genes are TRBV9 and TRBJ1-5; weak D call: TRBD1 (5 bases). Germline V gives CDR1 SGDLS, CDR2 YYNGEE. The ends were cut back, 4 bases at V and 6 bases at J, with 14 bases in the middle. This CDR3 has 14 amino acids. CDR3 sequence (DNA): TGTGCCAGCAGCCCAGATGAGGGGTTTCAGCCCCAGCATTTT. Its protein is CASSPDEGFQPQHF.

A remark on this clone: A junction end diverges from the germline sequence, so it may reflect a read error. The chain links TRBV7-2 to TRBJ1-3; D gene uncertain. This CDR3 comprises 14 residues. Germline V gives CDR1 SGHTA, CDR2 FQGNSA. In DNA form, the CDR3 reads TGTGCCAGCAGCCCGACCCTCCCTGGAAGCACCATATATTTT. Residues: CASSPTLPGSTIYF.

The J gene is TRBJ1-2, the V gene TRBV5-4, with 7 positions matching TRBD1. This CDR3 comprises 15 residues. Losses at the gene ends were 0 bases for V and 2 bases for J; bases not matched to a gene: 4. CDR1 is SGHNT, CDR2 YYREEE, per germline (reference sequence). The chain's CDR3 is CASSLDLDRNYGYTF. The CDR3 nucleotides read TGTGCCAGCAGCTTGGATTTGGACAGGAACTATGGCTACACCTTC.

This clone was recorded only once. The rearrangement uses TRBV7-2 and TRBJ1-2; D gene unclear. Germline CDR1 is SGHTA and CDR2 is FQGNSA. Between the trimmed V and J ends, which lost 5 bases and 7 bases, there was a span of 14 bases. The CDR3 has 13 residues. The CDR3 spells CASSRPTSAGYTF. CDR3 sequence (DNA): TGTGCCAGCAGCCGACCCACGTCCGCTGGCTACACCTTC. Full variable domain (rest looked up from reference TRBV7-2 and TRBJ1-2): GAGVSQSPSNKVTEKGKDVELRCDPISGHTALYWYRQSLGQGLEFLIYFQGNSAPDKSGLPSDRFSAERTGGSVSTLTIQRTQQEDSAVYLCASSRPTSAGYTFGSGTRLTVV.

V usage is TRBV19 and J usage is TRBJ2-3, with TRBD2 matching 10 bases. The CDR3 totals 17 residues. V gave up 1 base and J gave up 2 bases; unmatched junction bases: 6. In germline, CDR1 is LNHDA, CDR2 SQIVND (reference sequence). CDR3 DNA: TGTGCCAGTAGTATAGGGACTAGCGGAGGGATCACAGATACGCAGTATTTT. Translating gives CASSIGTSGGITDTQYF.

This clone was seen only a few times. V gene TRBV19 combines with J gene TRBJ1-5, with 8 bases identical to TRBD1. V shed 7 bases and J 7 bases; nucleotides not matched to a gene: 18. From germline, CDR1 is LNHDA and CDR2 SQIVND (reference sequence). The CDR3 is made up of 17 amino acids. The CDR3 bases are TGTGCCAGTAACAACGGACAGGGTGGTTTGATAGGGCAGCCCCAGCATTTT. Its protein is CASNNGQGGLIGQPQHF.

The chain combines TRBV14 with TRBJ1-2; no clear D. V shed 0 bases and J shed 4 bases, with 9 bases lying between them. CDR3 size: 14 residues. Per germline, CDR1 SGHDN and CDR2 FVKESK. The CDR3 DNA reads as TGTGCCAGCAGCCAAGAAGTCCGTGGCTATGGCTACACCTTC. Its protein product is CASSQEVRGYGYTF.

J is TRBJ2-7 and V is TRBV10-3; D perhaps matches TRBD2 (6 bases). Looked up from germline, CDR1 is ENHRY and CDR2 is SYGVKD. Trimming left V 11 bases short and J 0 bases short, with 11 bases between. The CDR3 is 12 residues long. The CDR3 region has the DNA TGTGCCGCGGGACCCAGCTCCTACGAGCAGTACTTC. This gives the protein CAAGPSSYEQYF.

J is TRBJ2-2 and V is TRBV11-2; D is unclear. Per the germline V gene, CDR1 is SGHAT and CDR2 is FQNNGV. This CDR3 has 13 amino acids. The V and J ends lost 2 bases and 6 bases respectively, with 7 bases between them. The CDR3 DNA is TGTGCCAGCAGCTTAATTTTTTCCGGGGAGCTGTTTTTT. This translates into CASSLIFSGELFF.

J is TRBJ1-5 and V is TRBV2; D may be TRBD1 (5 bases). Deletions cut 8 bases from V and 4 bases from J, with 15 bases between. The CDR3 runs 14 residues. Germline V gene sequence: CDR1 SNHLY, CDR2 FYNNEI. CDR3: CASPTGEGNQPQHF. CDR3 DNA: TGTGCCAGCCCCACCGGGGAGGGGAATCAGCCCCAGCATTTT.

The chain recombines TRBV6-2 or TRBV6-3 with TRBJ2-5; D gene uncertain. CDR1 is MNHEY, CDR2 SVGEGT, per germline. The ends were cut back, 2 bases at V and 2 bases at J, with 3 bases in the middle. The CDR3 loop spans 12 amino acids. CDR3 in DNA: TGTGCCAGCAGTTACGGTCAAGAGACCCAGTACTTC. It codes for CASSYGQETQYF.

The count of this clone is one. This sequence joins TRBV7-8 and TRBJ2-5, with D tentatively TRBD2 (6 bases). Germline V gene data show CDR1 as SGHVS and CDR2 as FQNEAQ. CDR3 length equals 13 residues. Trimming shortened V by 3 bases and J by 7 bases, and 12 bases separated the two germline ends. This CDR3 reads CASSFGGAGTQYF. DNA of the CDR3: TGTGCCAGCAGCTTCGGAGGGGCGGGGACCCAGTACTTC.

The chain employs TRBV7-2 and TRBJ1-6; 7 positions match TRBD1. Trimming removed 5 bases from V and 0 bases from J; junction bases left unmatched: 10. CDR3 size: 18 residues. Germline V gene sequence: CDR1 SGHTA, CDR2 FQGNSA. The CDR3 sequence is CASSDGQDHPSYNSPLHF. The CDR3 DNA sequence: TGTGCCAGCAGCGACGGACAGGATCATCCCTCCTATAATTCACCCCTCCACTTT.

The rearrangement uses TRBV10-3 and TRBJ2-2, with 8 bases identical to TRBD1. Germline V CDR1 and CDR2: ENHRY, SYGVKD. CDR3 length: 18 amino acids. V trimming: 7 bases; J trimming: 5 bases; junction bases outside the gene matches: 18. In DNA, the CDR3 is TGTGCCATCAAACCCCCCACTGGACAGGGCTCGACTACCGGGGAGCTGTTTTTT. Protein product: CAIKPPTGQGSTTGELFF.

This clone has just one count. The chain is built from TRBV28 and TRBJ1-5; D perhaps matches TRBD1 (5 bases). The CDR3 covers 13 residues. V shed 3 bases and J shed 5 bases, with 8 bases lying between them. Germline V gives CDR1 MDHEN, CDR2 SYDVKM. The CDR3 reads CASSLAGDQPQHF. The CDR3 nucleotides are TGTGCCAGCAGTTTGGCGGGGGATCAGCCCCAGCATTTT.

V and J are TRBV7-8 and TRBJ1-3; D gene unclear. From germline, CDR1 is SGHVS and CDR2 FQNEAQ. V was trimmed by 5 bases and J by 2 bases, leaving 10 bases between them. The CDR3 has 14 residues. The CDR3 loop reads CASSPRETGNTIYF. CDR3 bases: TGTGCCAGCAGCCCCCGTGAAACTGGAAACACCATATATTTT.

The chain links TRBV7-9 to TRBJ2-3, with 9 bases that match TRBD1. The germline gives CDR1 SEHNR, CDR2 FQNEAQ (reference sequence). There are 15 residues in the CDR3. Trimming took 7 bases from V and 5 from J; bases not matched to a gene: 10. The DNA of the CDR3 is TGTGCCAGCAAACACGGAACAGGGGGCAGAGATACGCAGTATTTT. Translating gives CASKHGTGGRDTQYF.

The chain links TRBV7-2 to TRBJ2-1; 10 positions agree with TRBD2. CDR3 length: 15 residues. The germline CDR1 and CDR2 sequences are SGHTA and FQGNSA. V was pared by 5 bases and J by 5 bases, with 6 bases of the junction left unmatched. The CDR3 here is CASSQSGRGNNEQFF. The CDR3 DNA follows: TGTGCCAGCAGCCAAAGCGGGAGGGGTAACAATGAGCAGTTCTTC.

The chain carries TRBV9 and TRBJ1-1; D uncertain. The CDR3 is 16 residues long. Deletions cut 4 bases from V and 4 bases from J, with 20 bases between. Germline V gene data show CDR1 as SGDLS and CDR2 as YYNGEE. The CDR3 protein is CASSPGVAPEATEAFF. CDR3 nucleotides: TGTGCCAGCAGCCCCGGGGTGGCGCCGGAGGCCACTGAAGCTTTCTTT.

The chain employs TRBV28 and TRBJ2-7, with 8 bases fitting TRBD2. After removal of 5 bases from V and 4 bases from J, the junction contained 10 bases not matched to a gene. Per germline, CDR1 MDHEN and CDR2 SYDVKM. CDR3 size: 15 residues. The CDR3 DNA reads as TGTGCCAGCAGTCAACCTTTGGGACTAGTGTACGAGCAGTACTTC. It specifies CASSQPLGLVYEQYF.

The chain links TRBV19 to TRBJ1-1; D is perhaps TRBD1 (5 bases). The CDR3 spans 14 residues. CDR1 is LNHDA, CDR2 SQIVND, per germline (reference sequence). Trimming left V 3 bases short and J 2 bases short, with 10 bases between. CDR3 nucleotides: TGTGCCAGTAGTATTCATACAGGAAACACTGAAGCTTTCTTT. Protein: CASSIHTGNTEAFF.

This chain uses TRBV9 with TRBJ1-2, with D possibly being TRBD1 (5 bases). This CDR3 has 13 residues. Germline V CDR1 and CDR2: SGDLS, YYNGEE. The germline V and J ends were trimmed by 4 bases and 5 bases, with 12 bases remaining between them. The CDR3 protein is CASSPGTVYGYTF. The CDR3 DNA is TGTGCCAGCAGCCCCGGGACGGTGTATGGCTACACCTTC.

The chain recombines TRBV5-4 with TRBJ2-5; D tentatively fits TRBD1 or TRBD2 (5 bases each). The germline V gene encodes CDR1 SGHNT and CDR2 YYREEE (reference sequence). Trimming left V 4 bases short and J 1 base short, with 8 bases between. The CDR3 sequence is 13 residues long. CDR3 residues: CASSAGAQETQYF. The CDR3 DNA is TGTGCCAGCAGCGCCGGGGCCCAAGAGACCCAGTACTTC.

Regarding this clone: One junction end does not reproduce the germline sequence, and a read error may be involved. The V and J genes are TRBV5-1 and TRBJ1-2; the match to TRBD1 covers 7 bases. The CDR3 consists of 17 residues. CDR1 and CDR2 (germline): SGHRS, YFSETQ. DNA of the CDR3: TGTGCCAGCCGGTCCTACGGAAAGGACAGGAAGGAGTATGGCTACACCTTC. This translates into CASRSYGKDRKEYGYTF.